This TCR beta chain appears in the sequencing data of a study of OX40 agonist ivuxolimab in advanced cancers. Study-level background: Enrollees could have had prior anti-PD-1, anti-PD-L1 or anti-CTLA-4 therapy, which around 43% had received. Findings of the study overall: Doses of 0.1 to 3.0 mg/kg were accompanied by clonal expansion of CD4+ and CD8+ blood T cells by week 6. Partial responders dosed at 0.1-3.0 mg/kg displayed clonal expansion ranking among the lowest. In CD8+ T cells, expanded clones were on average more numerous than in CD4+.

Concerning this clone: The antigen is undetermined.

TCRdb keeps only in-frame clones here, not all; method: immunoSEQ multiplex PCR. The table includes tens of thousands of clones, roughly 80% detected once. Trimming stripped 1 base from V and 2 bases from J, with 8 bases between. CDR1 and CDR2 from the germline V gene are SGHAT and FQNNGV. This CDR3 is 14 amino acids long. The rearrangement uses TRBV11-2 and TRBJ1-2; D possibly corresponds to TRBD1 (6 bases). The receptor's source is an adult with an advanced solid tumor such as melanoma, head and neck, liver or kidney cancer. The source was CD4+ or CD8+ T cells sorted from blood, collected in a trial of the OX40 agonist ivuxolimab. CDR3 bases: TGTGCCAGCAGCTTAGTTACAGGGAACTATGGCTACACCTTC. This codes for CASSLVTGNYGYTF.